This T cell receptor (beta chain) was profiled in a study of T-cell reconstitution after alpha-beta-depleted transplantation in children. Germline V lookup: CDR1 ENHRY, CDR2 SYGVKD. This CDR3 is built from 14 residues. The V segment lost 10 bases and the J segment 4 bases; nucleotides outside the gene matches: 10. This clonotype was detected ten times or more. TCRbeta library construction was performed incorporating unique molecular identifiers. From the PCR reads, TCRdb called clonotypes with MiXCR, one entry per CDR3 protein. Of some 590,000 distinct CDR3 sequences listed, 8% to 11% are singletons. The TCR originated in a human donor who donated a stem cell graft to a child with acute myeloid leukemia. V usage is TRBV10-3 and J usage is TRBJ1-1, with 9 bases fitting TRBD1. The source was PBMCs from the stem cell graft donor, collected from the stem cell graft. The CDR3: CATAGTGSSTEAFF. The DNA for the CDR3 is TGTGCCACAGCCGGGACAGGGTCTTCCACTGAAGCTTTCTTT.